These 18 T cell receptor beta chains came from one sample sequenced in a study of cytomegalovirus exposure and HLA in healthy donors. PCR employed 60 Vbeta and 13 Jbeta primers. The repertoire was sequenced with immunoSEQ multiplex PCR; TCRdb's copy has only in-frame clones and lacks some. The repertoire consists of around 140,000 clones, with 80% to 85% occurring once and the leading ten covering less than 3.5%. The source material was PBMCs. The origin of the receptors is a woman aged 25 to 39 in good health and CMV-seronegative.

V gene TRBV15 combines with J gene TRBJ1-3, with 11 bases lining up with TRBD1. After removal of 0 bases from V and 4 bases from J, the junction contained 2 bases not matched to a gene. The V gene's germline CDR1 is LNHNV and CDR2 YYDKDF (reference sequence). This CDR3 contains 16 residues. The CDR3 region has the DNA TGTGCCACCAGCAGAGATTGGACAGGGGGCGGAAACACCATATATTTT. This translates into CATSRDWTGGGNTIYF.

The sample holds a few counts of this clone. This chain joins TRBV2 and TRBJ1-4; 7 bases are a match to TRBD1. CDR3 length equals 17 residues. Germline V lookup: CDR1 SNHLY, CDR2 FYNNEI. Trimming took 7 bases from V and 3 from J; bases not matched to a gene: 14. CDR3 nucleotides: TGTGCCAGCACCCCTCGACAGGGTTTCCGTTCTAATGAAAAACTGTTTTTT. Its translation: CASTPRQGFRSNEKLFF.

The chain recombines TRBV25-1 with TRBJ1-3, with 7 bases lining up with TRBD1. The CDR3 consists of 16 residues. V lost 5 bases to trimming and J lost 0 bases; unmatched junction nucleotides: 7. Germline V gene sequence: CDR1 MGHDK, CDR2 SYGVNS. CDR3 amino acids: CASSLQGTASGNTIYF. In nucleotides, the CDR3 is TGTGCCAGCAGTCTGCAAGGGACAGCCTCTGGAAACACCATATATTTT.

The chain is built from TRBV18 and TRBJ1-4; tentative D call: TRBD1 (5 bases). V lost 2 bases and J lost 5, with 15 bases in between. CDR1 and CDR2 from the germline V gene are KGHSH and LQKENI. CDR3 length: 16 residues. CDR3 bases: TGTGCCAGCTCACCAGGGCAGGGAAAAACGAATGAAAAACTGTTTTTT. Residues: CASSPGQGKTNEKLFF.

The J gene is TRBJ2-7, the V gene TRBV15, with TRBD2 as a possible D gene (6 bases). In germline, CDR1 is LNHNV, CDR2 YYDKDF (reference sequence). V was trimmed by 0 bases and J by 0 bases, leaving 12 bases between them. This CDR3 contains 16 residues. CDR3 bases: TGTGCCACCAGCAGAGAGGAGGGGCTGAGCTCCTACGAGCAGTACTTC. This translates into CATSREEGLSSYEQYF.

V is TRBV7-6 and J is TRBJ2-5, with 11 bases aligning to TRBD2. Germline values: CDR1 SGHVS, CDR2 FNYEAQ. The CDR3 spans 19 residues. J lost 3 bases, V lost 1 base, and 13 bases had no gene match. Here the CDR3 reads CASSLGPFLAGGEEETQYF. The CDR3 DNA sequence: TGTGCCAGCAGCTTAGGGCCCTTTTTAGCGGGAGGGGAGGAAGAGACCCAGTACTTC.

This clone was recorded a few times. J is TRBJ2-5 and V is TRBV6-1; TRBD2 matches at 8 bases. The J segment lost 5 bases and the V segment lost 7 bases, leaving 12 bases of the junction unmatched. This CDR3 contains 15 residues. The germline V gene encodes CDR1 MNHNS and CDR2 SASEGT. The CDR3 DNA sequence: TGTGCCAGCATGGGGGGACTAGGGGCTGCGGAGACCCAGTACTTC. Its translation is CASMGGLGAAETQYF.

The rearrangement uses TRBV6-6 and TRBJ2-7; no definite D call. Between the trimmed V and J ends, which lost 5 bases and 0 bases, there was a span of 5 bases. The CDR3 is 12 residues long. The V gene's germline CDR1 is MNHNY and CDR2 SVGAGI (reference sequence). The CDR3 loop reads CASSRSSYEQYF. CDR3 DNA: TGTGCCAGCAGTAGGAGCTCCTACGAGCAGTACTTC.

V is TRBV4-1 and J is TRBJ1-2; TRBD1 aligns across 9 bases. V gave up 4 bases and J gave up 4 bases; unmatched junction bases: 7. The germline V gene has CDR1 MGHRA and CDR2 YSYEKL. There are 15 residues in the CDR3. The CDR3 DNA is TGCGCCAGCAGCCGGGACAGGGTGGGGACCTATGGCTACACCTTC. It is translated as CASSRDRVGTYGYTF.

This chain uses TRBV7-8 with TRBJ2-3; the D gene is possibly TRBD1 (6 bases). The germline V and J ends were trimmed by 5 bases and 2 bases, with 14 bases remaining between them. Germline CDR1 and CDR2: SGHVS and FQNEAQ. The CDR3 covers 15 residues. CDR3 in DNA: TGTGCCAGCAGCCCCCGGGACACGCTCACAGATACGCAGTATTTT. Translated, it gives CASSPRDTLTDTQYF.

The chain carries TRBV4-1 and TRBJ1-6; the D is unclear. V lost 0 bases and J 7 bases, leaving 10 bases between the germline ends. This CDR3 contains 15 residues. Germline lookup yields CDR1 MGHRA and CDR2 YSYEKL. The CDR3, as DNA: TGCGCCAGCAGCCAAGATCGTATCCCGAATTCACCCCTCCACTTT. Amino acid sequence: CASSQDRIPNSPLHF.

This clone was recorded only once. The V call is TRBV5-1, the J call TRBJ2-3, with D maybe TRBD1 (5 bases). V was trimmed by 4 bases and J by 2 bases, leaving 11 bases between them. This CDR3 spans 14 amino acids. From germline, CDR1 is SGHRS and CDR2 YFSETQ. Here the CDR3 reads CASSKGPNTDTQYF. The DNA for the CDR3 is TGCGCCAGCAGCAAGGGGCCAAACACAGATACGCAGTATTTT.

This chain links TRBV6-5 with TRBJ2-7; the D is unclear. The CDR3 is 12 amino acids. The V and J ends lost 11 bases and 0 bases respectively, with 11 bases between them. Per germline, CDR1 MNHEY and CDR2 SVGAGI. DNA for the CDR3: TGTGCCTACTCAGACTTCTCCTACGAGCAGTACTTC. Its translation is CAYSDFSYEQYF.

This clone appeared once. The chain is built from TRBV7-8 and TRBJ2-6, with D possibly being TRBD1 (5 bases). This CDR3 is 19 amino acids long. The V gene lost 6 bases and the J gene lost 0 bases, with 21 bases spanning the gap. Germline-derived CDR1 and CDR2 are SGHVS and FQNEAQ. CDR3 sequence: CASRADRTQERSGANVLTF. CDR3 DNA: TGTGCCAGCAGGGCAGACAGAACCCAAGAACGCTCTGGGGCCAACGTCCTGACTTTC.

The chain combines TRBV5-8 with TRBJ2-1, with TRBD1 matching over 8 bases. Germline V gives CDR1 SGHTS, CDR2 YDEGEE. The CDR3 length is 16 residues. V lost 4 bases, J lost 6 bases, and 12 bases stayed unmatched. In nucleotides, the CDR3 is TGTGCCAGCAGCGGAACCGGGACAGGTTTTCGCAATGAGCAGTTCTTC. Translation: CASSGTGTGFRNEQFF.

The genes are TRBV6-5 and TRBJ1-2; perhaps TRBD1 as D (5 bases). The CDR3 contains 16 residues. Germline CDR1 is MNHEY and CDR2 is SVGAGI. The V end was cut by 6 bases, the J end by 6 bases, with 23 bases between. The CDR3 DNA reads TGTGCCAGCAGATACCCGGGGAGGGGTGGTTTGGATGGCTACACCTTC. Translating it yields CASRYPGRGGLDGYTF.

This sequence joins TRBV7-3 and TRBJ2-1, with 12 bases that match TRBD2. The trim removed 4 bases at V and 0 bases at J, leaving 1 base unmatched. This CDR3 region has 16 residues. Germline V gene sequence: CDR1 SGHTA, CDR2 FQGTGA. The chain's CDR3 is CASSSSGGASYNEQFF. The CDR3 DNA follows: TGTGCCAGCAGCTCTAGCGGGGGGGCCTCCTACAATGAGCAGTTCTTC. The variable domain in full, completed from reference TRBV7-3 and TRBJ2-1, reads GAGVSQTPSNKVTEKGKYVELRCDPISGHTALYWYRQSLGQGPEFLIYFQGTGAADDSGLPNDRFFAVRPEGSVSTLKIQRTERGDSAVYLCASSSSGGASYNEQFFGPGTRLTVL.

The rearrangement joins TRBV21-1 to TRBJ2-1; the table's D call, TRBD1, was not checked against the DNA. TRBV21-1 corresponds to a pseudogene. The CDR3 has 16 residues. CDR3 in amino acids: CASSIKQGAAVDEQFF. CDR3 DNA sequence: TGTGCCAGCAGCATAAAGCAGGGGGCGGCTGTAGATGAGCAGTTCTTC.